The 14 T cell receptor beta chains presented below share a single source sample, sequenced in a study of T-cell memory formation after mild COVID-19. TCRdb ran MiXCR on the 5' RACE reads and lists one entry per CDR3 protein. The sample comprises 400,000 to 500,000 distinct CDR3 sequences, roughly 18% of which are singletons, and about 22% rests with the top ten. Specimen: PBMCs or a T cell subset sorted from them (not recorded which). The receptors here all came from a man aged 18 to 30 who had mild COVID-19 (a few samples of this study predate the infection). Cell type and time point are not known.

The rearrangement uses TRBV6-5 and TRBJ2-7; no reliable D call. CDR1 is MNHEY and CDR2 is SVGAGI in the germline V gene. V dropped 5 bases and J dropped 6 bases, with 11 bases sitting between them. This CDR3 is built from 12 residues. The CDR3 DNA reads TGTGCCAGCAGTCCCAAACCTGGCGAGCAGTACGTC. Its translation is CASSPKPGEQYV.

This clonotype appeared a few times. J is TRBJ2-7 and V is TRBV4-2, with 9 bases aligning to TRBD1. The length of the CDR3 is 15 residues. The germline CDR1 and CDR2 sequences are LGHNA and YNFKEQ. J lost 2 bases, V lost 2 bases, and 4 bases had no gene match. The CDR3 nucleotides are TGTGCCAGCAGCCAACGGGGACAGGGAACCTACGAGCAGTACTTC. Encoded protein: CASSQRGQGTYEQYF.

The CDR3 nucleotides read TGCGCCAGCAGCCAAGTCGCGGTCCCGAACACTGAAGCTTTCTTT. This gives the protein CASSQVAVPNTEAFF. The chain has TRBV4-3 and TRBJ1-1; the D is unclear. V lost 1 base and J 1 base, leaving 10 bases between the germline ends. CDR1 is LGHNA, CDR2 YSLEER, per germline. This CDR3 contains 15 residues.

This clonotype was seen more than once but under ten times. The rearrangement joins TRBV20-1 to TRBJ1-1; a weak D match, TRBD1 (6 bases). The CDR3 consists of 15 residues. V was cut by 0 bases and J by 6 bases, with 17 bases left in between. CDR1 is DFQATT and CDR2 is SNEGSKA in the germline V gene (reference sequence). The CDR3 nucleotides are TGCAGTGCTAGAGATCGAGATAGGGGGACCGCTGAAGCTTTCTTT. Translation gives CSARDRDRGTAEAFF.

This chain uses TRBV5-1 with TRBJ2-5; 8 nucleotides align to TRBD2. The CDR3 is 17 residues long. Trimming removed 5 bases from V and 2 bases from J; junction bases left unmatched: 14. Germline loops: CDR1 SGHRS, CDR2 YFSETQ. CDR3 coding DNA: TGCGCCAGCAGGAGGGGGTCCAGCGGGGGTCTGCAAGAGACCCAGTACTTC. Amino acids: CASRRGSSGGLQETQYF. Drawing the rest from reference TRBV5-1 and TRBJ2-5, the complete variable domain is KAGVTQTPRYLIKTRGQQVTLSCSPISGHRSVSWYQQTPGQGLQFLFEYFSETQRNKGNFPGRFSGRQFSNSRSEMNVSTLELGDSALYLCASRRGSSGGLQETQYFGPGTRLLVL.

Only a few counts were recorded for this clonotype. This chain links TRBV9 with TRBJ2-7; maybe TRBD1 (6 bases). This CDR3 has 14 amino acids. The V gene lost 4 bases and the J gene lost 4 bases, with 15 bases spanning the gap. CDR1 and CDR2 from the germline V gene are SGDLS and YYNGEE. CDR3 amino acids: CASSPGQKPYEQYV. CDR3 DNA sequence: TGTGCCAGCAGCCCCGGACAGAAACCTTACGAGCAGTACGTC.

The table lists this clonotype with many counts. The V gene is TRBV5-1, the J gene TRBJ1-4; D is perhaps TRBD1 (5 bases). There are 15 residues in the CDR3. Germline V lookup: CDR1 SGHRS, CDR2 YFSETQ. The germline V and J ends were trimmed by 3 bases and 4 bases, with 13 bases remaining between them. The CDR3 sequence: CASSYADTNNEKLFF. Here the CDR3 DNA reads TGCGCCAGCAGCTATGCGGACACGAATAATGAAAAACTGTTTTTT.

The J gene is TRBJ2-2, the V gene TRBV21-1; the DNA was not compared with TRBD2, the D call given in the table. TRBV21-1 is shown as a pseudogene. The CDR3 covers 16 residues. The CDR3 DNA reads as TGTGCCAGCAGCCCCACGAGACTAGTGAACACCGGGGAGCTGTTTTTT. This sequence encodes CASSPTRLVNTGELFF.

There are a few counts of this clonotype. V gene TRBV5-8 combines with J gene TRBJ1-1, with TRBD1 as a possible D gene (5 bases). Germline V lookup: CDR1 SGHTS, CDR2 YDEGEE. V lost 1 base to trimming and J lost 8 bases, with 12 bases between them. This CDR3 contains 13 residues. The CDR3 region is CASSLRGTREAFF. The CDR3 region has the DNA TGTGCCAGCAGCTTGAGGGGTACGAGGGAAGCTTTCTTT.

This clonotype was seen a handful of times. The chain combines TRBV27 with TRBJ1-1; unclear D gene. Germline CDR1 reads MNHEY; CDR2 reads SMNVEV (reference sequence). The V gene lost 5 bases and the J gene lost 1 base, with 17 bases spanning the gap. This CDR3 has 16 residues. CDR3 loop: CASSPPRWAPNTEAFF. The CDR3 nucleotides read TGTGCCAGCAGTCCACCCCGTTGGGCTCCGAACACTGAAGCTTTCTTT.

The chain uses TRBV20-1 and TRBJ2-1; 7 bases agree with TRBD1. Per the germline V gene, CDR1 is DFQATT and CDR2 is SNEGSKA (reference sequence). The V gene end was trimmed by 3 bases and the J gene end by 9 bases; junction bases not matched to a gene: 11. The CDR3 spans 14 residues. The CDR3 DNA reads TGCAGTGCTAGCGGGACAGCCCGTTTTGGTGAGCAGTTCTTC. It translates to CSASGTARFGEQFF.

The CDR3 DNA is TGTGCCAGCAGCCTCACTAGGATCTACGAGCAGTACTTC. Protein product: CASSLTRIYEQYF. This chain connects TRBV7-2 to TRBJ2-7, with D maybe TRBD2 (5 bases). Trimming stripped 5 bases from V and 3 bases from J, with 11 bases between. Germline V gene lookup returns CDR1 SGHTA and CDR2 FQGNSA. The CDR3 consists of 13 residues.

Many counts were recorded for this clonotype. V is TRBV7-2 and J is TRBJ2-5; TRBD1 or TRBD2 may be the D gene (5 bases each). This CDR3 spans 14 amino acids. CDR1 SGHTA and CDR2 FQGNSA come from the germline V gene. Trimming removed 2 bases at V and 5 bases at J, with 12 bases between. The CDR3 here is CASSLLTREETQYF. CDR3 DNA: TGTGCCAGCAGCTTACTTACCAGGGAGGAGACCCAGTACTTC.

This clonotype was seen a handful of times. The chain employs TRBV6-5 and TRBJ1-2; 9 bases fit TRBD1. V gave up 6 bases and J gave up 8 bases; unmatched junction bases: 7. The CDR3 covers 13 residues. The germline CDR1 and CDR2 sequences are MNHEY and SVGAGI. CDR3: CASRYRQGEGYTF. The CDR3, as DNA: TGTGCCAGCAGATATCGACAGGGGGAGGGCTACACCTTC.